This is a list of T cell receptor beta chains from one sample in a study of blood T cell repertoires in COVID-19. TCRdb keeps only in-frame clones here, not all; method: immunoSEQ multiplex PCR. This table holds around 180,000 clones, 75% to 85% found once. The sequenced sample consisted of peripheral blood. The receptors were gathered from a human donor in a cohort sampled during active COVID-19. The CDR3 runs from the conserved cysteine through the conserved F or W. D genes are given only for firm matches. Not all rows give a size; the values are once, few, many and, for expanded clones, a class.

size	V	J	D	DNA	CDR3
-	TRBV19	TRBJ2-1	-	TGTGCCAGTAGCTTCCCCAGCTCCTACAATGAGCAGTTCTTC	CASSFPSSYNEQFF
few	TRBV25-1	TRBJ1-4	-	TGTGCCAGCAGCCTGACAGGTGGCGAAAAACTGTTTTTT	CASSLTGGEKLFF
-	TRBV20-1	TRBJ2-7	-	TGCAGTGCTAGTCGGGCAGGGGCACCCTACGAGCAGTACTTC	CSASRAGAPYEQYF
-	TRBV19	TRBJ1-5	-	TGTGCCAGTACTAAAGACAGTTCTTATCAGCCCCAGCATTTT	CASTKDSSYQPQHF
-	TRBV5-3	TRBJ1-5	TRBD1	TGTGCCAGGACCGGGACAGTCCTCAATCAGCCCCAGCATTTT	CARTGTVLNQPQHF
few	TRBV14	TRBJ1-1	-	TGTGCCAGCAGCCAAGGTGGGCTCGTAGCTTTCTTT	CASSQGGLVAFF
-	TRBV19	TRBJ1-2	TRBD1	TGTGCCAGTAGTGTCCTCTCGACAGGGAACTATGGCTACACCTTC	CASSVLSTGNYGYTF
-	TRBV7-3	TRBJ2-7	TRBD2	TGTGCCAGCAGCGCGGGGACTACTCCCTACGAGCAGTACTTC	CASSAGTTPYEQYF
-	TRBV10-3	TRBJ2-7	TRBD2	TGTGCCATCAGTCCCTCTAGCGGGAGGGCCCGCGAGCAGTACTTC	CAISPSSGRAREQYF
-	TRBV5-6	TRBJ2-7	-	TGTGCCAGCAGTACCGGGAGCTACTACGAGCAGTACTTC	CASSTGSYYEQYF
-	TRBV28	TRBJ1-5	TRBD1	TGTGCCAGCAGTTTATCAGGGGGCCATCAGCCCCAGCATTTT	CASSLSGGHQPQHF
-	TRBV27	TRBJ1-1	-	TGTGCCAGCAGTTTCTCAGTGAACACTGAAGCTTTCTTT	CASSFSVNTEAFF
-	TRBV19	TRBJ1-2	-	TGTGCCAGTAGTATCAGTGACACCTACTATGGCTACACCTTC	CASSISDTYYGYTF
-	TRBV7-9	TRBJ2-3	-	TGTGCCAGCAGCCCGCCCAGTGGAGATACGCAGTATTTT	CASSPPSGDTQYF
-	TRBV6-2/TRBV6-3	TRBJ1-2	TRBD1	TGTGCCAGCAGTTCGGACAGGCCCCTATTTGGCTACACCTTC	CASSSDRPLFGYTF
-	TRBV14	TRBJ2-3	TRBD2	TGTGCCAGCAGTCCCAAGCGGGAGGGATTGGGAGATACGCAGTATTTT	CASSPKREGLGDTQYF
-	TRBV24-1	TRBJ2-1	TRBD2	TGTGCCACCAGTGATCACTTGAGTACTAGCGGGAGCTCCTACAATGAGCAGTTCTTC	CATSDHLSTSGSSYNEQFF
-	TRBV6-5	TRBJ2-1	TRBD2	TGTGCCAGCAGTTACTCCATTAGCGGGGGGGGGAATGAGCAGTTCTTC	CASSYSISGGGNEQFF
-	TRBV19	TRBJ2-7	TRBD1	TGTGCCAGTAGTGCCCCGACAGGGGGAACCTACGAGCAGTACTTC	CASSAPTGGTYEQYF
-	TRBV10-1	TRBJ2-7	-	TGCGCCAGCACCCCGGGGGAGCCGGGGTCCTACGAGCAGTACTTC	CASTPGEPGSYEQYF
-	TRBV7-2	TRBJ1-4	TRBD1	TGTGCCAGCACCCAAACAGGGGGTACGACTAATGAAAAACTGTTTTTT	CASTQTGGTTNEKLFF
-	TRBV6-6	TRBJ2-1	TRBD1	TGTGCCAGCATCCCACAGGGGGCAGGGTACAATGAGCAGTTCTTC	CASIPQGAGYNEQFF
-	TRBV19	TRBJ2-7	TRBD2	TGTGCCAGTAGCCCATCGACTAGCGGTTCCTACGAGCAGTACTTC	CASSPSTSGSYEQYF
-	TRBV18	TRBJ1-6	-	TGTGCCAGCTCACCCTCACAGATCTCCTATAATTCACCCCTCCACTTT	CASSPSQISYNSPLHF
-	TRBV6-2/TRBV6-3	TRBJ2-7	-	TGTGCCAGCAGGCCTAATGGCGGTCCCTACGAGCAGTACTTC	CASRPNGGPYEQYF
-	TRBV7-2	TRBJ1-6	TRBD1	TGTGCCAGCAGGGACGACAGGGGGAATTCACCCCTCCACTTT	CASRDDRGNSPLHF
-	TRBV5-4	TRBJ2-6	TRBD1	TGTGCCAGCAGCTCGATGGACAGGTCTAAATCTGGGGCCAACGTCCTGACTTTC	CASSSMDRSKSGANVLTF
-	TRBV6-5	TRBJ2-3	TRBD1	TGTGCCAGCAGTTACTCGGGACAGGGGAAAGATACGCAGTATTTT	CASSYSGQGKDTQYF
-	TRBV6-1	TRBJ2-7	-	TGTGCCAGCAGTGAGGGCCCCGGCGCCTACGAGCAGTACTTC	CASSEGPGAYEQYF
-	TRBV6-6	TRBJ1-5	-	TGTGCCAGCAGTTACCCTGACAGGTCCAATCAGCCCCAGCATTTT	CASSYPDRSNQPQHF
few	TRBV7-9	TRBJ2-3	-	TGTGCCAGCAGACAGACCACGGGACACTTTAGCACAGATACGCAGTATTTT	CASRQTTGHFSTDTQYF